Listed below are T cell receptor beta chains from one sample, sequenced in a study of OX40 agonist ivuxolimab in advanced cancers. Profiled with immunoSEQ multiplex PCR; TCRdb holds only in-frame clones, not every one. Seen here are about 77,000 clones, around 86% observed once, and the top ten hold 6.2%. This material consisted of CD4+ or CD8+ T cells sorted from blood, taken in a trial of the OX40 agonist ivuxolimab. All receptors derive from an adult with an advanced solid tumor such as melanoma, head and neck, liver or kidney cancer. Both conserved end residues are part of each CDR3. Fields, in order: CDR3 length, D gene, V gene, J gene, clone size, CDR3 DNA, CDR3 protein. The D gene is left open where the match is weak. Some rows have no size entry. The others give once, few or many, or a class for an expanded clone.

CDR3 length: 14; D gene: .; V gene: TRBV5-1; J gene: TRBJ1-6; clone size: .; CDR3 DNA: TGCGCCAGCAGCTTGTCAGGGTATAATTCACCCCTCCACTTT; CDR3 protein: CASSLSGYNSPLHF
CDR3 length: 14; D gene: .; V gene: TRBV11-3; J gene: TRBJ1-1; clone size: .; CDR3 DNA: TGTGCCAGCAGCTTAGGGGGGCGGGACACTGAAGCTTTCTTT; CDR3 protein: CASSLGGRDTEAFF
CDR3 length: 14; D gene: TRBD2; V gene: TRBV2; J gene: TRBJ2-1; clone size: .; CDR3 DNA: TGTGCCGGAGCCCCCAGCGGGGGCCGGCGGGAGCAGTTCTTC; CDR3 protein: CAGAPSGGRREQFF
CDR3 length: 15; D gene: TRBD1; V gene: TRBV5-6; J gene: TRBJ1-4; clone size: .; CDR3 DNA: TGTGCCAGCAGCCTCCCCGGGACAGGGAGTGAAAAACTGTTTTTT; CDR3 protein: CASSLPGTGSEKLFF
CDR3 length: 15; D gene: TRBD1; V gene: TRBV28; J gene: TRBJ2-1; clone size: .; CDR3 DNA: TGTGCCAGCAGTTTACGGGGACAGGGGAACAATGAGCAGTTCTTC; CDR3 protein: CASSLRGQGNNEQFF
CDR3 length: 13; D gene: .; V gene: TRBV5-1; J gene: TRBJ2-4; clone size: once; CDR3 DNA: TGCGCCAGCAGCTTGAGAGGGGGTGACATTCAGTACTTC; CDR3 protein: CASSLRGGDIQYF
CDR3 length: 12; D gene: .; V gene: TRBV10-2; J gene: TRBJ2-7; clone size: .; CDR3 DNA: TGCGCCAGCAGTGACCCCCAGAGCGAGCAGTACTTC; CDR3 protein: CASSDPQSEQYF
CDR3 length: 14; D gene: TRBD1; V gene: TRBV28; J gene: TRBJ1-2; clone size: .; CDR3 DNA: TGTGCCAGCAGACCAGGGGGCGCCGGGTATGGCTACACCTTC; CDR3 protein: CASRPGGAGYGYTF
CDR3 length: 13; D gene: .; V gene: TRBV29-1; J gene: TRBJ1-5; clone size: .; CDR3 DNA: TGCAGCGTTGGGATATCTGCCAGTCAGCCCCAGCATTTT; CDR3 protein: CSVGISASQPQHF
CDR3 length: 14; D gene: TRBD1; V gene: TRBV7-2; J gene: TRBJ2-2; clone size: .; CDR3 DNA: TGTGCCAGCAGCCGCTGGACAGGCCGCGGGGAGCTGTTTTTT; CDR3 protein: CASSRWTGRGELFF
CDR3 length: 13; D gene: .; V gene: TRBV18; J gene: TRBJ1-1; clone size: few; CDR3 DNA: TGTGCCAGCTCCGGTAAGCAGAACACTGAAGCTTTCTTT; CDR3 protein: CASSGKQNTEAFF
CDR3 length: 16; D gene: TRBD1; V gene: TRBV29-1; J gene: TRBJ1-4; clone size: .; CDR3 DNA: TGCAGCGTAGCCAAACAGGGGCTGGGAGCTAATGAAAAACTGTTTTTT; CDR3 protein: CSVAKQGLGANEKLFF
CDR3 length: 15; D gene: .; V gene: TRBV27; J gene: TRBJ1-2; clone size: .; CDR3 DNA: TGTGCCAGCAGTTTGGGCAGGGCCTCTAACTATGGCTACACCTTC; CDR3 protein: CASSLGRASNYGYTF
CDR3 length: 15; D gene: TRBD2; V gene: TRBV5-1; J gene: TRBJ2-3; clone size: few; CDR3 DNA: TGCGCCAGCAGCTTGACGCGGGGGAGCACAGATACGCAGTATTTT; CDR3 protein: CASSLTRGSTDTQYF
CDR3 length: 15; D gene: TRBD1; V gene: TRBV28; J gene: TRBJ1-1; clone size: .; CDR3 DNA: TGTGCCAGCAGTTTGTTGGCAGGGGGGAACACTGAAGCTTTCTTT; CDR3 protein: CASSLLAGGNTEAFF
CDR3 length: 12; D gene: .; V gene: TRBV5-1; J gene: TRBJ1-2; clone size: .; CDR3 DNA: TGCGCCAGCAGCTTGGCTAACTATGGCTACACCTTC; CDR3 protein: CASSLANYGYTF
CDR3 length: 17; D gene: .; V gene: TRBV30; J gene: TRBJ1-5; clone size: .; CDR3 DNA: TGTGCCTGGAGTGTACGCGGACCGGGGCATAGCAATCAGCCCCAGCATTTT; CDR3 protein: CAWSVRGPGHSNQPQHF
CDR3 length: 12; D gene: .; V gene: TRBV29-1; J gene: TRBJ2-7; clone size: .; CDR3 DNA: TGCAGCGTTGGAGGGGACTTCTACGAGCAGTACTTC; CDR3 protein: CSVGGDFYEQYF
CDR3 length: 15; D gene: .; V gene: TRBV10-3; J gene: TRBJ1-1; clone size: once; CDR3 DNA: TGTGCCATCAGTGAGAAAGTCAGAATGAACACTGAAGCTTTCTTT; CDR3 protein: CAISEKVRMNTEAFF
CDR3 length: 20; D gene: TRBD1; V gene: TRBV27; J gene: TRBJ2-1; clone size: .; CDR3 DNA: TGTGCCAGCAGTAAAGGGACAGGGGGTCTATTGGGAGGGCTCTACAATGAGCAGTTCTTC; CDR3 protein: CASSKGTGGLLGGLYNEQFF
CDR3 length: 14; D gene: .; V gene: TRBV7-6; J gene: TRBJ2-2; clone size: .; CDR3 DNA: TGTGCCAGCAGCTCTCGTCGGAACACCGGGGAGCTGTTTTTT; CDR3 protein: CASSSRRNTGELFF
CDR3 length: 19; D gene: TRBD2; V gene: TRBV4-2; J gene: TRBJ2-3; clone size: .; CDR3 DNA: TGTGCCAGCAGCCGAAACCTAGCGGGGGGGCTCGAGAAGTCACATACGCAGTATTTT; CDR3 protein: CASSRNLAGGLEKSHTQYF
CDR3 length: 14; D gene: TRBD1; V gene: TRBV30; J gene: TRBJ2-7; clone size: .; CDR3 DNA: TGTGCCTGGAGTGGGACAGGGACCTTCTACGAGCAGTACTTC; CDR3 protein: CAWSGTGTFYEQYF
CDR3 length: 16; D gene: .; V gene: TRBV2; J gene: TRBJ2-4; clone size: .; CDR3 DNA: TGTGCCAGCAGTGAAGCTCGGGGCCCTGGGTGGGACATTCAGTACTTC; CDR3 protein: CASSEARGPGWDIQYF
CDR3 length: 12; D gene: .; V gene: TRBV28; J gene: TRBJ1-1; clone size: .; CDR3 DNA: TGTGCCAGCAGGGAGGGAGGCACTGAAGCTTTCTTT; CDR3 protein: CASREGGTEAFF
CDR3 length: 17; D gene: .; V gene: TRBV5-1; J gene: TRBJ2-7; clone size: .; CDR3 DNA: TGCGCCAGCAGCCTGGGGGCTGTGACAACAGGGCTCTACGAGCAGTACTTC; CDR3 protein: CASSLGAVTTGLYEQYF
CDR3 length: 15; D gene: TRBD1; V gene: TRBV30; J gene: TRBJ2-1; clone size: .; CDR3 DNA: TGTGCCTGGAGTGTACTAGGGGGCGATTACAATGAGCAGTTCTTC; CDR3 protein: CAWSVLGGDYNEQFF
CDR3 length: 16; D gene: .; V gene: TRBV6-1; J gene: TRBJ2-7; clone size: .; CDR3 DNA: TGTGCCAGCAGTGAAGCCGCGGCAAACACAGCCTACGAGCAGTACTTC; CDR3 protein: CASSEAAANTAYEQYF
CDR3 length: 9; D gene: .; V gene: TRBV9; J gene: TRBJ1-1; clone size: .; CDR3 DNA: TGTGCCAGCAGCGTAGGGGGGTCCTTT; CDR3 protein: CASSVGGSF
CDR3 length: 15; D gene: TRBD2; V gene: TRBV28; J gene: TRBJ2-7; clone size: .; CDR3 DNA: TGTGCCAGCAGTTTCCCAGGGACTAGCGGGCCCGAGCAGTACTTC; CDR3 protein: CASSFPGTSGPEQYF
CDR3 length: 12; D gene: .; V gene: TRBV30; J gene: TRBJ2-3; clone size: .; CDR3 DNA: TGTGCCTCTACTGAGTCCACAGATACGCAGTATTTT; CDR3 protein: CASTESTDTQYF
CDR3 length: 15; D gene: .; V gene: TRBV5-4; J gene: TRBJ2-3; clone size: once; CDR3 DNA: TGTGCCAGCAGCTTTGGGGGGGCTAGCACAGATACGCAGTATTTT; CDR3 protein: CASSFGGASTDTQYF
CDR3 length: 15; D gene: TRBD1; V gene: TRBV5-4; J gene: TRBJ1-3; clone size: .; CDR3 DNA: TGTGCCAGCAGCGAGGGACAGGCTGCTGGAAACACCATATATTTT; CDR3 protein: CASSEGQAAGNTIYF
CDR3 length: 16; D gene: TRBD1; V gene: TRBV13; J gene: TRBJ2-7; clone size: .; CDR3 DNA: TGTGCCAGCAGCTCCTCCCAAATGACAGGGACCTACGAGCAGTACTTC; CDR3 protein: CASSSSQMTGTYEQYF
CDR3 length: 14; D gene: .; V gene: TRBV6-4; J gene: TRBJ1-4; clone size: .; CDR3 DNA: TGTGCCAGCAGTGACTCGCCGGTGGGTGAAAAACTGTTTTTT; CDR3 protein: CASSDSPVGEKLFF
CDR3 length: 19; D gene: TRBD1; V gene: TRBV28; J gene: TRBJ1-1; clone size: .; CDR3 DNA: TGTGCCAGCAGTTTGCTTATCCCGCGGGACAGAGAGGAGAACACTGAAGCTTTCTTT; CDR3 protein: CASSLLIPRDREENTEAFF
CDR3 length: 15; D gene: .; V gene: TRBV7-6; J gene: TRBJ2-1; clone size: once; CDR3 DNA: TGTGCCAGCAGCTTTAAGGGGAGCTCCTACAATGAGCAGTTCTTC; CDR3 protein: CASSFKGSSYNEQFF
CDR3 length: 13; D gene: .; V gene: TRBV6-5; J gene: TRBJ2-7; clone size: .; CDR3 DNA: TGTGCCAGCAGTTACCCGCAGAGGCACGAGCAGTACTTC; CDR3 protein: CASSYPQRHEQYF
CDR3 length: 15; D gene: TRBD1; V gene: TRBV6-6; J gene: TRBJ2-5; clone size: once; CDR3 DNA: TGTGCCAGCAGTTATATCGTCCAGGGGGCAAAGACCCAGTACTTC; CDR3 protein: CASSYIVQGAKTQYF
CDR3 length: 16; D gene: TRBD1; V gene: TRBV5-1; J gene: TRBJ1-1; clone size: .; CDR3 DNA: TGCGCCAGCAGCTTGGATGGACAGGGGGCTTTCACTGAAGCTTTCTTT; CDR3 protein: CASSLDGQGAFTEAFF
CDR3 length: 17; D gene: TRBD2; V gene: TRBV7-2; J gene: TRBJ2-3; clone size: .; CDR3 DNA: TGTGCCAGCAGCTCCCCCGCGCGGGGGGCCTACCCCGATACGCAGTATTTT; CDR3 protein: CASSSPARGAYPDTQYF
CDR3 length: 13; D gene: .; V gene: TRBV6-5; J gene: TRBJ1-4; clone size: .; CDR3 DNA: TGTGCCAGCAGCCACGAGGGGCGGGAAAAACTGTTTTTT; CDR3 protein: CASSHEGREKLFF
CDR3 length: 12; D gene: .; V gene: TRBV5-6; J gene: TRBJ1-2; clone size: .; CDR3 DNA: TGTGCCAGCAGCTTGGAGGAGTATGGCTACACCTTC; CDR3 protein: CASSLEEYGYTF
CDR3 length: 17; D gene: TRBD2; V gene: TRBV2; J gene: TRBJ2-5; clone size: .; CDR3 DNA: TGTGCCAGCAGCCGTGGACTAGCGGGATGGGGGCAAGAGACCCAGTACTTC; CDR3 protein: CASSRGLAGWGQETQYF
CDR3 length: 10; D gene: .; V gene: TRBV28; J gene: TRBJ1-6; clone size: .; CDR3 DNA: TGTGCCAGCGGGTTTTCACCCCTCCACTTT; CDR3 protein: CASGFSPLHF
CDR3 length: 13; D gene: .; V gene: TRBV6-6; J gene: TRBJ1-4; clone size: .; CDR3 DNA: TGTGCCAGCAGTGACCCTATTGAGGAAAAACTGTTTTTT; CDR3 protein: CASSDPIEEKLFF
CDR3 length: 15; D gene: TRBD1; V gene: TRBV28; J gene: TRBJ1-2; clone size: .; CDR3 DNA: TGTGCCAGCAGTTCTAGCGGACAGGGTAGCTATGGCTACACCTTC; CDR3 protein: CASSSSGQGSYGYTF
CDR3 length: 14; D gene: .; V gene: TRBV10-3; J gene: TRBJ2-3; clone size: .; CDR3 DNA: TGTGCCACCTCCCCTAGCGCAGGCACAGATACGCAGTATTTT; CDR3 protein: CATSPSAGTDTQYF